These 27 T cell receptor beta chains were sequenced from one sample in a study of blood T cell repertoires in COVID-19. Some clones are missing from TCRdb's copy, which holds only in-frame ones; the method was immunoSEQ multiplex PCR. This sample has around 320,000 clones, with 90% to 95% found just once. Sequencing used PBMCs or T cells enriched from blood (not recorded which). These receptors were taken from a woman under 40 who had been exposed to COVID-19.

J is TRBJ1-4 and V is TRBV11-2; 7 nucleotides line up with TRBD1. With 2 bases clipped from V and 8 bases from J, the junction kept 5 bases outside the gene matches. Germline V gene data show CDR1 as SGHAT and CDR2 as FQNNGV. The CDR3 is 14 residues long. DNA of the CDR3: TGTGCCAGCAGCTTAAACAGGGGAAGCGAAAAACTGTTTTTT. Translated, it gives CASSLNRGSEKLFF.

The sample holds a few counts of this clone. This chain connects TRBV11-2 to TRBJ1-6, with D unresolved. Trimming took 6 bases from V and 6 from J, leaving 12 bases between them. Germline V CDR1 and CDR2: SGHAT, FQNNGV. This CDR3 contains 14 residues. The CDR3 sequence: CASSQAGLNSPLHF. The CDR3 region has the DNA TGTGCCAGCAGTCAAGCGGGCCTTAATTCACCCCTCCACTTT.

V usage is TRBV6-1 and J usage is TRBJ1-1; D uncertain. Germline CDR1 MNHNS, CDR2 SASEGT. Trimming stripped 3 bases from V and 10 bases from J, with 18 bases between. The CDR3 has 14 amino acids. Here the CDR3 DNA reads TGTGCCAGCAGTGATCCGAGGGTAGTACTGGGAGCTTTCTTT. It yields the protein CASSDPRVVLGAFF.

CDR3 residues: CAGRRDTDTQYF. CDR3 DNA sequence: TGTGCCGGACGCCGGGACACAGATACGCAGTATTTT. The chain is built from TRBV5-4 and TRBJ2-3; tentatively, D is TRBD2 (5 bases). V shed 10 bases and J shed 2 bases, with 11 bases lying between them. In germline, CDR1 is SGHNT, CDR2 YYREEE (reference sequence). The CDR3 is 12 residues long.

The CDR3 loop reads CASSQGEVGSEPQHF. CDR3 coding DNA: TGCGCCAGCAGCCAAGGTGAGGTGGGGAGCGAGCCCCAGCATTTT. The J gene is TRBJ1-5, the V gene TRBV4-1, with D uncertain. Trimming pared 1 base from V and 8 bases from J, leaving 15 bases between. The CDR3 totals 15 residues. CDR1 and CDR2 (germline): MGHRA, YSYEKL.

V is TRBV5-4 and J is TRBJ2-7; perhaps TRBD2 as D (6 bases). Between the trimmed V and J ends, which lost 1 base and 0 bases, there was a span of 11 bases. The germline V gene has CDR1 SGHNT and CDR2 YYREEE (reference sequence). The CDR3 totals 15 residues. The CDR3 region has the DNA TGTGCCAGCAGCTTGAACGGGGGACTCTCCTACGAGCAGTACTTC. It translates to CASSLNGGLSYEQYF.

The chain couples TRBV19 to TRBJ2-5; TRBD1 aligns across 9 bases. There are 15 residues in the CDR3. Germline trimming cut 5 bases from V and 5 bases from J; bases unmatched to any gene: 9. Germline V gene sequence: CDR1 LNHDA, CDR2 SQIVND (reference sequence). CDR3 nucleotide sequence: TGTGCCAGTAGTCCTTGGACAGGGGCAGGGGAGACCCAGTACTTC. It encodes CASSPWTGAGETQYF. Combining the CDR3 with reference TRBV19 and TRBJ2-5 gives the whole variable domain DGGITQSPKYLFRKEGQNVTLSCEQNLNHDAMYWYRQDPGQGLRLIYYSQIVNDFQKGDIAEGYSVSREKKESFPLTVTSAQKNPTAFYLCASSPWTGAGETQYFGPGTRLLVL.

This clone showed up just once. J is TRBJ1-1 and V is TRBV6-5; a weak D match, TRBD1 (6 bases). V was trimmed by 6 bases and J by 1 base, leaving 12 bases between them. Germline V CDR1 and CDR2: MNHEY, SVGAGI. The CDR3 consists of 14 residues. CDR3 sequence reads: CASRMGHSNTEAFF. CDR3 coding DNA: TGTGCCAGCAGGATGGGACACTCGAACACTGAAGCTTTCTTT.

The chain has TRBV10-3 and TRBJ1-1, with D possibly matching TRBD1 (6 bases). There are 18 residues in the CDR3. Germline CDR1 and CDR2: ENHRY and SYGVKD. Trimming removed 6 bases at V and 4 bases at J, with 27 bases between. The CDR3 DNA follows: TGTGCCATCAGCCCCCGGACCCTACAGGGAATGATGCTCACTGAAGCTTTCTTT. Translation gives CAISPRTLQGMMLTEAFF.

J is TRBJ2-2 and V is TRBV27, with 7 bases that match TRBD1. The germline V gene encodes CDR1 MNHEY and CDR2 SMNVEV (reference sequence). This CDR3 contains 17 residues. Unmatched junction bases numbered 12, after V lost 8 bases and J lost 0 bases. Here the CDR3 reads CASALLRGRPNTGELFF. In DNA, the CDR3 is TGTGCCAGCGCCCTTCTTAGGGGGCGCCCGAACACCGGGGAGCTGTTTTTT.

The rearrangement joins TRBV7-2 to TRBJ1-3; tentative D call: TRBD1 (6 bases). The CDR3 is made up of 16 amino acids. Trimming took off 5 bases at V and 4 bases at J, with 18 bases between the two ends. CDR1 SGHTA and CDR2 FQGNSA come from the germline V gene. In DNA form, the CDR3 reads TGTGCCAGCAGCCCGGGGGGCACTTTAAGAGGAAACACCATATATTTT. Protein sequence: CASSPGGTLRGNTIYF.

This chain joins TRBV3-1 (or the pseudogene TRBV3-2) and TRBJ2-5; D is perhaps TRBD2 (5 bases). Trimming cost V 2 bases and J 5 bases, with 12 bases left between them. This CDR3 is built from 14 residues. Germline V gene data show CDR1 as LGHDT and CDR2 as YNNKEL (reference sequence). For the CDR3, the DNA is TGTGCCAGCAGCCAACAGCTAGCCGCGGAGACCCAGTACTTC. This gives the protein CASSQQLAAETQYF.

J is TRBJ1-1 and V is TRBV6-1, with D hard to call. CDR1 is MNHNS, CDR2 SASEGT, per germline. The CDR3 loop spans 13 amino acids. The V end was cut by 1 base, the J end by 10 bases, with 13 bases between. The chain's CDR3 is CASSEVEVTVAFF. DNA for the CDR3: TGTGCCAGCAGTGAAGTAGAAGTCACGGTAGCTTTCTTT.

The CDR3 nucleotides are TGTGCCATCAGTGCCGGGACAGGGGGCACCGGGGAGCTGTTTTTT. This translates into CAISAGTGGTGELFF. This sequence joins TRBV10-3 and TRBJ2-2, with TRBD1 identical over 11 bases. The germline V gene has CDR1 ENHRY and CDR2 SYGVKD. V was pared by 4 bases and J by 4 bases, with 2 bases of the junction left unmatched. CDR3 size: 15 residues.

The rearrangement uses TRBV7-3 and TRBJ1-6; 10 bases match TRBD1. The germline V gene has CDR1 SGHTA and CDR2 FQGTGA. The CDR3 is 14 residues long. Trimming removed 2 bases from V and 10 bases from J; junction bases left unmatched: 2. The DNA of the CDR3 is TGTGCCAGCAGCTTAGCGGGACAGGGGTCACCCCTCCACTTT. It specifies CASSLAGQGSPLHF. Filled out from reference TRBV7-3 and TRBJ1-6, the complete variable domain reads GAGVSQTPSNKVTEKGKYVELRCDPISGHTALYWYRQSLGQGPEFLIYFQGTGAADDSGLPNDRFFAVRPEGSVSTLKIQRTERGDSAVYLCASSLAGQGSPLHFGNGTRLTVT.

This chain joins TRBV30 and TRBJ2-7, with TRBD2 matching over 10 bases. CDR3 length: 13 amino acids. V was pared by 3 bases and J by 3 bases, with 2 bases of the junction left unmatched. The germline CDR1 and CDR2 sequences are GTSNPN and SVGIG (reference sequence). The chain's CDR3 is CAWRGLADYEQYF. In DNA form, the CDR3 reads TGTGCCTGGAGAGGACTAGCGGACTACGAGCAGTACTTC.

The chain has TRBV11-2 and TRBJ2-3; a weak D match, TRBD2 (6 bases). CDR1 and CDR2 (germline): SGHAT, FQNNGV. The CDR3 contains 15 residues. Trimming removed 0 bases from V and 2 bases from J, with 9 bases in between. The CDR3 loop reads CASSLEGRSTDTQYF. The CDR3 bases are TGTGCCAGCAGCTTAGAGGGGAGGTCCACAGATACGCAGTATTTT.

The chain recombines TRBV7-2 with TRBJ2-7, with TRBD2 as a possible D gene (5 bases). The CDR3 length is 15 residues. The germline CDR1 and CDR2 sequences are SGHTA and FQGNSA. The germline V and J ends were trimmed by 5 bases and 2 bases, with 16 bases remaining between them. CDR3 DNA: TGTGCCAGCAGCGGTCGATCGGGGAATGCCTACGAGCAGTACTTC. Encoded protein: CASSGRSGNAYEQYF.

This chain joins TRBV6-2 or TRBV6-3 and TRBJ2-3, with D tentatively TRBD1 (7 bases). The CDR3 is 15 residues long. V was pared by 4 bases and J by 2 bases, with 13 bases between. The V gene's germline CDR1 is MNHEY and CDR2 SVGEGT. The CDR3 loop is CASSWRDRNTDTQYF. For the CDR3, the DNA is TGTGCCAGCAGTTGGCGGGACAGAAACACAGATACGCAGTATTTT.

This chain links TRBV5-6 with TRBJ2-1; possible D gene TRBD2, 6 bases. Germline CDR1 reads SGHDT; CDR2 reads YYEEEE. Trimming shortened V by 1 base and J by 4 bases, and 24 bases separated the two germline ends. This CDR3 is 19 amino acids long. The DNA for the CDR3 is TGTGCCAGCAGCTTGCGGGGAGATGCGGGACTTCAAAAGTACAATGAGCAGTTCTTC. Translation gives CASSLRGDAGLQKYNEQFF.

In the case of this clone: Other DNA sequences within the sample encode an identical CDR3. The chain is built from TRBV19 and TRBJ1-1, with D unresolved. CDR3 size: 13 residues. Trimming cost V 3 bases and J 0 bases, with 5 bases left between them. Germline V CDR1 and CDR2: LNHDA, SQIVND (reference sequence). The CDR3 reads CASSITVNTEAFF. CDR3 in DNA: TGTGCCAGTAGTATCACAGTGAACACTGAAGCTTTCTTT.

The chain joins TRBV7-9 to TRBJ2-1, with D tentatively TRBD2 (6 bases). The CDR3 sequence is 16 residues long. Trimming removed 2 bases at V and 7 bases at J, with 18 bases between. Germline CDR1 SEHNR, CDR2 FQNEAQ (reference sequence). The CDR3 DNA sequence: TGTGCCAGCAGCTTAACACTCTCGGGGGTGGGGAATGAGCAGTTCTTC. Encoded protein: CASSLTLSGVGNEQFF.

The chain couples TRBV7-9 to TRBJ1-2; 9 nucleotides align to TRBD1. V shed 4 bases and J 2 bases; nucleotides not matched to a gene: 5. CDR1 and CDR2 from the germline V gene are SEHNR and FQNEAQ (reference sequence). There are 15 residues in the CDR3. The CDR3 reads CASSSWTGENYGYTF. The CDR3 coding sequence is TGTGCCAGCAGCTCGTGGACAGGGGAGAACTATGGCTACACCTTC. The full variable domain, its missing parts supplied by reference TRBV7-9 and TRBJ1-2, is DTGVSQNPRHKITKRGQNVTFRCDPISEHNRLYWYRQTLGQGPEFLTYFQNEAQLEKSRLLSDRFSAERPKGSFSTLEIQRTEQGDSAMYLCASSSWTGENYGYTFGSGTRLTVV.

V gene TRBV5-6 combines with J gene TRBJ1-1; D is perhaps TRBD1 (5 bases). The ends were cut back, 1 base at V and 0 bases at J, with 10 bases in the middle. The CDR3 totals 15 residues. From germline, CDR1 is SGHDT and CDR2 YYEEEE. The CDR3 loop reads CASSLQGPLNTEAFF. CDR3 nucleotide sequence: TGTGCCAGCAGCTTGCAGGGCCCTTTGAACACTGAAGCTTTCTTT.

The genes are TRBV4-2 and TRBJ1-4, with D perhaps TRBD1 (6 bases). The germline V gene encodes CDR1 LGHNA and CDR2 YNFKEQ. CDR3 length: 15 residues. V was trimmed by 1 base and J by 8 bases, leaving 14 bases between them. The CDR3: CASSQVTGRREKLFF. The CDR3 bases are TGTGCCAGCAGCCAAGTCACAGGGCGACGCGAAAAACTGTTTTTT.

V and J are TRBV27 and TRBJ1-1; D gene unclear. This CDR3 is built from 13 residues. Deletions cut 6 bases from V and 1 base from J, with 9 bases between. Germline CDR1 is MNHEY and CDR2 is SMNVEV (reference sequence). In nucleotides, the CDR3 is TGTGCCAGCAGCCTACTAGGGAACACTGAAGCTTTCTTT. Protein: CASSLLGNTEAFF.

The chain employs TRBV19 and TRBJ1-3; tentatively, D is TRBD1 (6 bases). The V and J ends lost 5 bases and 1 base respectively, with 12 bases between them. The CDR3 runs 15 residues. Germline assignment: CDR1 LNHDA and CDR2 SQIVND (reference sequence). Written as DNA, the CDR3 is TGTGCCAGTAGTGCGCAGGGGATATCTGGAAACACCATATATTTT. This codes for CASSAQGISGNTIYF.